A selection of T cell receptor beta chains follows, all from one sample in a study of T cells after yellow fever vaccination. TCRdb recomputed calls from the 5' RACE reads with MiXCR, one row per CDR3 protein. Of approximately 350,000 distinct CDR3 sequences detected, around a tenth appear once; the ten largest clones hold more than 15%. The sequencing here drew on PBMCs, taken on the day of the first yellow fever vaccination. The receptors were gathered from a young man who received the YFV17D yellow fever vaccine. Each CDR3 is given without its conserved first and last residue. The order of the fields is CDR3 protein, V gene, J gene.

CDR3 protein: ASSLTSGGAQTQY
V gene: TRBV7-2
J gene: TRBJ2-5

CDR3 protein: ATSLAGEETQY
V gene: TRBV24-1
J gene: TRBJ2-5

CDR3 protein: ASSQPPPIYGYT
V gene: TRBV4-1
J gene: TRBJ1-2

CDR3 protein: ASSVVGSLWDTIY
V gene: TRBV9
J gene: TRBJ1-3

CDR3 protein: ASSWDRATEAI
V gene: TRBV6-2/TRBV6-3
J gene: TRBJ1-1

CDR3 protein: ASSPGRGSDTQY
V gene: TRBV5-1
J gene: TRBJ2-3

CDR3 protein: AGDTYNEQF
V gene: TRBV2
J gene: TRBJ2-1

CDR3 protein: ASSLGGRSDTQY
V gene: TRBV5-1
J gene: TRBJ2-3

CDR3 protein: AISETGAGNTEAF
V gene: TRBV10-3
J gene: TRBJ1-1

CDR3 protein: ASSLEGGTSSYEQY
V gene: TRBV5-1
J gene: TRBJ2-7

CDR3 protein: SARSGVTSTDTQY
V gene: TRBV20-1
J gene: TRBJ2-3

CDR3 protein: ASTTTRYEQY
V gene: TRBV7-9
J gene: TRBJ2-7

CDR3 protein: ASSLGTWYTDTQY
V gene: TRBV7-2
J gene: TRBJ2-3

CDR3 protein: ASSELRADTQY
V gene: TRBV2
J gene: TRBJ2-3

CDR3 protein: ASSGDPNEKLF
V gene: TRBV19
J gene: TRBJ1-4

CDR3 protein: ASSLIPGSTDTQY
V gene: TRBV7-2
J gene: TRBJ2-3

CDR3 protein: ASSSAGLTHTEAF
V gene: TRBV7-2
J gene: TRBJ1-1

CDR3 protein: ASSFSGLGGEKLF
V gene: TRBV28
J gene: TRBJ1-4

CDR3 protein: ASSQDQEMTYSPLH
V gene: TRBV4-1
J gene: TRBJ1-6

CDR3 protein: AIGQGAARAGNTIY
V gene: TRBV10-3
J gene: TRBJ1-3

CDR3 protein: ASSLRTGETGELF
V gene: TRBV5-1
J gene: TRBJ2-2

CDR3 protein: ASSWDRGKGQF
V gene: TRBV7-2
J gene: TRBJ2-1

CDR3 protein: ASSYSTGGSYNSPLH
V gene: TRBV6-5
J gene: TRBJ1-6

CDR3 protein: ASSENAYDYT
V gene: TRBV2
J gene: TRBJ1-2

CDR3 protein: ASSLDGGSNQPQH
V gene: TRBV5-1
J gene: TRBJ1-5

CDR3 protein: ASIHSGGAYEQY
V gene: TRBV6-2/TRBV6-3
J gene: TRBJ2-7

CDR3 protein: ASSLWTAMNTEAF
V gene: TRBV3-1
J gene: TRBJ1-1

CDR3 protein: ASSLFQGENYGYT
V gene: TRBV7-2
J gene: TRBJ1-2

CDR3 protein: SAFWGQETQY
V gene: TRBV20-1
J gene: TRBJ2-5

CDR3 protein: ASSLQGQGTGTQY
V gene: TRBV7-2
J gene: TRBJ2-3

CDR3 protein: SGTGTIDYGYT
V gene: TRBV20-1
J gene: TRBJ1-2

CDR3 protein: SANAGYTEAF
V gene: TRBV20-1
J gene: TRBJ1-1

CDR3 protein: ASSLHRNQPQH
V gene: TRBV12-3/TRBV12-4
J gene: TRBJ1-5

CDR3 protein: ATSRGRALSGGEQETQY
V gene: TRBV15
J gene: TRBJ2-5

CDR3 protein: ASSVAGDSNQPQH
V gene: TRBV9
J gene: TRBJ1-5

CDR3 protein: SVEDPQEHNYGYT
V gene: TRBV29-1
J gene: TRBJ1-2

CDR3 protein: ASSWGQGKANVLT
V gene: TRBV6-5
J gene: TRBJ2-6

CDR3 protein: AADQRGVPDYEQY
V gene: TRBV21-1
J gene: TRBJ2-7

CDR3 protein: ATRDRVNTEAF
V gene: TRBV11-1
J gene: TRBJ1-1

CDR3 protein: ASRKTGENTEAF
V gene: TRBV5-1
J gene: TRBJ1-1

CDR3 protein: ASSYSGVNQPQH
V gene: TRBV6-5
J gene: TRBJ1-5